This TCR beta chain came from a study of T cell changes during pregnancy in multiple sclerosis. Germline V lookup: CDR1 MGHRA, CDR2 YSYEKL. Trimming left V 1 base short and J 7 bases short, with 10 bases between. CDR3 length equals 14 residues. This table comes from immunoSEQ multiplex PCR, and its TCRdb copy is limited to in-frame clones, with some not included. Of about 46,000 clones detected, roughly 95% appear once; the ten largest clones hold roughly 4.3%. This sequence was found in a female donor with multiple sclerosis, enrolled in a pregnancy study. Sample: CD8+ T cells from peripheral blood mononuclear cells, taken after pregnancy. J is TRBJ2-2 and V is TRBV4-1; maybe TRBD2 (5 bases). This CDR3 reads CASSQGSGGGELFF. DNA for the CDR3: TGCGCCAGCAGCCAAGGGAGCGGAGGCGGGGAGCTGTTTTTT.